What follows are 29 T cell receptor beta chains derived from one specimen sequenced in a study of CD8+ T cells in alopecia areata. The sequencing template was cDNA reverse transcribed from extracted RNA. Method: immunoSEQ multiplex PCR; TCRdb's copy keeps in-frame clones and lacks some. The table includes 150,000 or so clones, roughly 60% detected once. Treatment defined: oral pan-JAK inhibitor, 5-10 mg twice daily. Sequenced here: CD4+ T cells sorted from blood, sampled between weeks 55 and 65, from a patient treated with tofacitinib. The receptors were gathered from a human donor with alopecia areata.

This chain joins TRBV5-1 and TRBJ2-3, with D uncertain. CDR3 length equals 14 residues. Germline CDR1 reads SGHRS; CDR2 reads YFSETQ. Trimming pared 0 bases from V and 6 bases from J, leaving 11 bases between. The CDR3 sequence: CASSLDRRSDTQYF. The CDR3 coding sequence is TGCGCCAGCAGCTTGGACAGAAGAAGTGATACGCAGTATTTT.

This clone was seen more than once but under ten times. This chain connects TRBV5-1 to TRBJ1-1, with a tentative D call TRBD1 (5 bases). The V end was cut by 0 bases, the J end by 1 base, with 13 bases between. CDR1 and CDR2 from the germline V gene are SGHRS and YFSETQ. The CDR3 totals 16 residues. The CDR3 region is CASSLAAAGTNTEAFF. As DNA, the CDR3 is TGCGCCAGCAGCTTGGCGGCTGCGGGGACGAACACTGAAGCTTTCTTT.

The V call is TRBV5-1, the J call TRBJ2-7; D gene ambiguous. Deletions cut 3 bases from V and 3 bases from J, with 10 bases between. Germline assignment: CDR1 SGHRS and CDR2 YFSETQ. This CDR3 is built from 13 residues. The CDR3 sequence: CASSSNPLYEQYF. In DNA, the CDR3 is TGCGCCAGCAGCTCTAACCCCCTCTACGAGCAGTACTTC.

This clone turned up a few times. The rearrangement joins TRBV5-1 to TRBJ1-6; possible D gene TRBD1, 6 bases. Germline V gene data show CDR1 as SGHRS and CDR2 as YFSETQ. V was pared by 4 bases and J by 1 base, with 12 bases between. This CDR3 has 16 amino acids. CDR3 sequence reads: CASSGGDRSYNSPLHF. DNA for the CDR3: TGCGCCAGCAGCGGGGGCGACCGGTCCTATAATTCACCCCTCCACTTT.

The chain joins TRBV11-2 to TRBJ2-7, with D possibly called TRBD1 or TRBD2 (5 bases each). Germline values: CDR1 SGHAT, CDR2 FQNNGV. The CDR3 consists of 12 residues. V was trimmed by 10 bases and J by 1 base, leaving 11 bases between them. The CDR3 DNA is TGTGCCACCGGGACGCCATCCTACGAGCAGTACTTC. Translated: CATGTPSYEQYF.

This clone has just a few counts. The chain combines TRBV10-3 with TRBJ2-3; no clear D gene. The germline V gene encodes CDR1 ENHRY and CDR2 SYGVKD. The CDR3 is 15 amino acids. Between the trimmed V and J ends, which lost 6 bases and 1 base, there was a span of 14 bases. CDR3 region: CAIRSNTGGTDTQYF. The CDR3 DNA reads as TGTGCCATCAGGAGCAACACTGGAGGCACAGATACGCAGTATTTT.

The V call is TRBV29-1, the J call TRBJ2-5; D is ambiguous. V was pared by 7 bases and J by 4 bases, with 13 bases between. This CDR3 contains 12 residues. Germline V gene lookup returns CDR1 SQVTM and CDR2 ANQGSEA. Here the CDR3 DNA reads TGCAGCGCGTTCGTGGGCCTAGAGACCCAGTACTTC. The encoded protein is CSAFVGLETQYF.

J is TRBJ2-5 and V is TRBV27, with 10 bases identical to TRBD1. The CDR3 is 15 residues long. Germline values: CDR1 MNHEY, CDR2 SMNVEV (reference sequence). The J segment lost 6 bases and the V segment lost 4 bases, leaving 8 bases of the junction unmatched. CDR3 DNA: TGTGCCAGCAGTTCCCCCGGGACAGGGGTAAAGACCCAGTACTTC. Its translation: CASSSPGTGVKTQYF.

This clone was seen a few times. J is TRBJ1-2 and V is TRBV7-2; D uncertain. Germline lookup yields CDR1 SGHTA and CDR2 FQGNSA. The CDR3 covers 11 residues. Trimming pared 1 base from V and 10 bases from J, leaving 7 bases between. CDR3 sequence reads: CASSLVRDYTF. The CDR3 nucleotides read TGTGCCAGCAGCTTAGTGCGCGACTACACCTTC.

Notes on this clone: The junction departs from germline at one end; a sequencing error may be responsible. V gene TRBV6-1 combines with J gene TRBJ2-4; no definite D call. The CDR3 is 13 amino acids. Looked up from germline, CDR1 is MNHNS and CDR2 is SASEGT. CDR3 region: CASSEARRLGPLF. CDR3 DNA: TGTGCCAGCAGTGAAGCGCGGCGGTTAGGGCCCCTCTTC.

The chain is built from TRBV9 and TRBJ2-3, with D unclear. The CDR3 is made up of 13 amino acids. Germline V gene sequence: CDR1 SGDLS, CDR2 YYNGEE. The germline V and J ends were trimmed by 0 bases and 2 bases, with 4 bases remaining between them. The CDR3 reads CASSVALTDTQYF. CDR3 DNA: TGTGCCAGCAGCGTAGCTCTCACAGATACGCAGTATTTT. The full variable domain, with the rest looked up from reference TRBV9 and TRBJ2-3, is DSGVTQTPKHLITATGQRVTLRCSPRSGDLSVYWYQQSLDQGLQFLIQYYNGEERAKGNILERFSAQQFPDLHSELNLSSLELGDSALYFCASSVALTDTQYFGPGTRLTVL.

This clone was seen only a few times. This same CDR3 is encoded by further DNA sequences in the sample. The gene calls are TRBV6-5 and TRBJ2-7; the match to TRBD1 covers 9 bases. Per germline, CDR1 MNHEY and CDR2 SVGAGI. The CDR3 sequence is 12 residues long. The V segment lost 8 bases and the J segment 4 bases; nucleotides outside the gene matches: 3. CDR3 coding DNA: TGTGCCAGCCGGGACAGGGAGTACGAGCAGTACTTC. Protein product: CASRDREYEQYF.

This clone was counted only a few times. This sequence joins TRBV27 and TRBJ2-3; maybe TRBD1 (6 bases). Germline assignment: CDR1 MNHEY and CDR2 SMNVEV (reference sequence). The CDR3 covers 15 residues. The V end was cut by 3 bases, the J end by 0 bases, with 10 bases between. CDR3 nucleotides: TGTGCCAGCAGTTTCCGAGGACAGAGCACAGATACGCAGTATTTT. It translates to CASSFRGQSTDTQYF.

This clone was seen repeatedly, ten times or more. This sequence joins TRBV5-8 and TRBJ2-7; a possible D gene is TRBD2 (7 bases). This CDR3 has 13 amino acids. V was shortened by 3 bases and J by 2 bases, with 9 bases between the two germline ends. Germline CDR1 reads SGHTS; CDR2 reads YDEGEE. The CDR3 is CASSSGGPYEQYF. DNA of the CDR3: TGTGCCAGCAGCTCCGGGGGGCCCTACGAGCAGTACTTC.

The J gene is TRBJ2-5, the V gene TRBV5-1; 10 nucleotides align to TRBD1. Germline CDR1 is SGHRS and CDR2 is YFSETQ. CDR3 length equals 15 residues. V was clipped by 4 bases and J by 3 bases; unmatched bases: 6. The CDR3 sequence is CASSTRQGAEETQYF. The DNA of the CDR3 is TGCGCCAGCAGCACTAGACAGGGGGCTGAAGAGACCCAGTACTTC.

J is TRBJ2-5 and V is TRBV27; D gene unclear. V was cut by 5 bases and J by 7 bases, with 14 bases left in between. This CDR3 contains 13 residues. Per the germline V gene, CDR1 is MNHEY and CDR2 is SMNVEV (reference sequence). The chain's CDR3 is CASSAYPWGTQYF. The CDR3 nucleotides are TGTGCCAGCAGTGCGTACCCCTGGGGGACCCAGTACTTC.

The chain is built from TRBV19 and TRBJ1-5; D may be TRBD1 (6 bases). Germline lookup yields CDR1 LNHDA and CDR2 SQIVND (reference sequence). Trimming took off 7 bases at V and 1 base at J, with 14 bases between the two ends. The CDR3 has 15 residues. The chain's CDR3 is CASTPDSISNQPQHF. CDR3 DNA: TGTGCCAGTACTCCGGACAGTATAAGCAATCAGCCCCAGCATTTT.

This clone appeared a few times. CDR3 loop: CASSPLSTDTQYF. The CDR3 DNA is TGTGCCAGCAGCCCTCTTAGCACAGATACGCAGTATTTT. The chain recombines TRBV7-9 with TRBJ2-3; the D is unclear. The CDR3 has 13 residues. V was shortened by 5 bases and J by 0 bases, with 6 bases between the two germline ends. CDR1 is SEHNR and CDR2 is FQNEAQ in the germline V gene (reference sequence).

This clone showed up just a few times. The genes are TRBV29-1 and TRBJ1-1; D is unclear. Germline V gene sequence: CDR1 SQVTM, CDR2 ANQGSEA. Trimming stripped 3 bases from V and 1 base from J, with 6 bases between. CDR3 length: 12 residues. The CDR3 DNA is TGCAGCGTTGATCTTTCGAACACTGAAGCTTTCTTT. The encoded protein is CSVDLSNTEAFF.

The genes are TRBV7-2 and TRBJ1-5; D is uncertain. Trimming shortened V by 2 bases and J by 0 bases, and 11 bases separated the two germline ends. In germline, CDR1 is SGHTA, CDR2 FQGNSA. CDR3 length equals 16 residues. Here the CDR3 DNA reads TGTGCCAGCAGCTTAAGACCGGGGAATAGCAATCAGCCCCAGCATTTT. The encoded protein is CASSLRPGNSNQPQHF. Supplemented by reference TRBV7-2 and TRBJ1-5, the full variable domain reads GAGVSQSPSNKVTEKGKDVELRCDPISGHTALYWYRQSLGQGLEFLIYFQGNSAPDKSGLPSDRFSAERTGGSVSTLTIQRTQQEDSAVYLCASSLRPGNSNQPQHFGDGTRLSIL.

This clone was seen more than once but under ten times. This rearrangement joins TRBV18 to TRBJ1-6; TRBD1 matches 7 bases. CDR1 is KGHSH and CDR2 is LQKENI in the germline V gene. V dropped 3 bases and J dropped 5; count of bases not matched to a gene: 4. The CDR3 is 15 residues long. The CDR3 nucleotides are TGTGCCAGCTCACCCCGGGACAGCAATAATTCACCCCTCCACTTT. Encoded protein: CASSPRDSNNSPLHF.

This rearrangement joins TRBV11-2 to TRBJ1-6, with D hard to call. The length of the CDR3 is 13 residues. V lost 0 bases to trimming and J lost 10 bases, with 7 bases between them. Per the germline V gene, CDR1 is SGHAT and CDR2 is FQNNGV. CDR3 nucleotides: TGTGCCAGCAGCTTAGATGCCCGGTCACCCCTCCACTTT. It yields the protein CASSLDARSPLHF.

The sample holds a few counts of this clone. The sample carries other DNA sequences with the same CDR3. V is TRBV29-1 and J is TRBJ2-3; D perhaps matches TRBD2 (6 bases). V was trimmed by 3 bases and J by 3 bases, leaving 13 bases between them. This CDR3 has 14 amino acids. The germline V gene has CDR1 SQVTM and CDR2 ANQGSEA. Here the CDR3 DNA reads TGCAGCGTTGATTTCGGGGGTGGGACAGATACGCAGTATTTT. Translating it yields CSVDFGGGTDTQYF.

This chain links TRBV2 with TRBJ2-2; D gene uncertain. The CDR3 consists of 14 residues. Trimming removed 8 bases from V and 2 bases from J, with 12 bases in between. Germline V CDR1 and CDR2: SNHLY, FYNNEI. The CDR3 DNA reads TGTGCCAGCGGCTCAGCCGCTAACACCGGGGAGCTGTTTTTT. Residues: CASGSAANTGELFF.

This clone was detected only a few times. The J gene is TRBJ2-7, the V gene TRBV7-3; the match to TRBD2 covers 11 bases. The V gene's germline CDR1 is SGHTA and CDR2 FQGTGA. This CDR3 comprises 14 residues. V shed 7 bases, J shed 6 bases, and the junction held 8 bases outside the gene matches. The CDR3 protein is CASTDSGGASEQYF. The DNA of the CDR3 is TGTGCCAGCACCGATAGCGGGGGGGCCTCCGAGCAGTACTTC.

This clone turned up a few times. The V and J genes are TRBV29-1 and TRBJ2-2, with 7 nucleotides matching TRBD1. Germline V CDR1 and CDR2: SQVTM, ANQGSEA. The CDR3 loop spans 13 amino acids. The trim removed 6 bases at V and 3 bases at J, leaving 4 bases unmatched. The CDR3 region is CSVRQGHTGELFF. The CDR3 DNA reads TGCAGCGTGAGACAGGGTCACACCGGGGAGCTGTTTTTT.

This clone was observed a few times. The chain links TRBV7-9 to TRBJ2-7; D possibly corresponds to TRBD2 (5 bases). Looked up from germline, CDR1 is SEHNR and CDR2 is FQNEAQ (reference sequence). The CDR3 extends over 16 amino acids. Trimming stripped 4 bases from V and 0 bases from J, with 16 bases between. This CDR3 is CASSSVGRPDSYEQYF. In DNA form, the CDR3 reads TGTGCCAGCAGCTCAGTTGGGAGACCAGACTCCTACGAGCAGTACTTC.

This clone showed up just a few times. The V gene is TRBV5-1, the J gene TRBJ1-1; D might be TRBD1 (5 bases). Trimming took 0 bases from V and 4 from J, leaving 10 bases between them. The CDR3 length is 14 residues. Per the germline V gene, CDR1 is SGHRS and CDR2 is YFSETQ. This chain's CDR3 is CASSLEQGGTEAFF. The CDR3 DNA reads TGCGCCAGCAGCTTGGAGCAGGGCGGCACTGAAGCTTTCTTT.

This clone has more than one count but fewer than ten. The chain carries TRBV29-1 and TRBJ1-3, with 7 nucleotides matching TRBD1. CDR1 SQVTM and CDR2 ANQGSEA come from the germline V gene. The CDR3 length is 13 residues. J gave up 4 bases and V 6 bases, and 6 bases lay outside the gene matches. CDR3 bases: TGCAGCGTCTCCGGGACAGAAGGAAACACCATATATTTT. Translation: CSVSGTEGNTIYF.